This T cell receptor beta chain comes out of a study of T cells in Graves' hyperthyroidism and ophthalmopathy. Trimming cost V 0 bases and J 6 bases; bases outside gene matches: 14. Germline CDR1 and CDR2: SGHDN and FVKESK. The CDR3 is 18 residues long. This clonotype has only a few counts. Its antigen is as yet unknown. Amplified regions were TCR beta CDR3 sequences from RNA transcripts. The TCR CDR3 first-round RT-PCR relied on the HTBI primer set. TCRdb fed the multiplex PCR reads into MiXCR, producing one record per CDR3 protein. The table includes 250,000 to 300,000 distinct CDR3 sequences, 10% to 15% detected once. Hyperthyroidism, newly diagnosed and lasting under 2 months, affected patients aged 18 to 65. Clinicians diagnosed patients from clinical symptoms, serum thyroxine and TRAb, thyroid ultrasound and orbital computed tomography. Findings and limits, study-wide: Model-based prediction identified ophthalmopathy a median roughly 5.9 months prior to its onset. Clonotypes that were expanded in thyroid above 0.001 mostly appeared in blood too.

Material: blood. The rearrangement links TRBV14 to TRBJ2-7; TRBD2 matches at 10 bases. The clonotype was recovered from a woman in her 30s with Graves' hyperthyroidism that later progressed to Graves' ophthalmopathy. The CDR3 sequence: CASSQDDLLAGEFGEQYF. The CDR3 DNA reads as TGTGCCAGCAGCCAAGATGATCTTCTAGCGGGAGAGTTTGGCGAGCAGTACTTC.